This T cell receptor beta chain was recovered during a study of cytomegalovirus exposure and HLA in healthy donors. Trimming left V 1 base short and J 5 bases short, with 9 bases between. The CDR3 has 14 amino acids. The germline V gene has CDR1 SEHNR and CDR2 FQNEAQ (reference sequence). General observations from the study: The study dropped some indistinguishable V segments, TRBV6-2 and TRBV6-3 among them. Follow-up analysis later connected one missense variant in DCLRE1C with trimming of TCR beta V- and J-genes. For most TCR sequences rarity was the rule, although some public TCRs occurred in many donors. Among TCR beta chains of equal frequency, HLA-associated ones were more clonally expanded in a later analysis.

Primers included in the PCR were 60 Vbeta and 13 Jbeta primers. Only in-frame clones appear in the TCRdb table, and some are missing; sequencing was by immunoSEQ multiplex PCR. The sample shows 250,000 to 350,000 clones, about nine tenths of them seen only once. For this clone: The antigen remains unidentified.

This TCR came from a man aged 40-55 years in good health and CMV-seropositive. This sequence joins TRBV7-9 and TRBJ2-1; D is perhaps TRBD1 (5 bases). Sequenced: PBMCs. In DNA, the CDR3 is TGTGCCAGCAGCTTAGACAGGACGGACAATGAGCAGTTCTTC. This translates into CASSLDRTDNEQFF.